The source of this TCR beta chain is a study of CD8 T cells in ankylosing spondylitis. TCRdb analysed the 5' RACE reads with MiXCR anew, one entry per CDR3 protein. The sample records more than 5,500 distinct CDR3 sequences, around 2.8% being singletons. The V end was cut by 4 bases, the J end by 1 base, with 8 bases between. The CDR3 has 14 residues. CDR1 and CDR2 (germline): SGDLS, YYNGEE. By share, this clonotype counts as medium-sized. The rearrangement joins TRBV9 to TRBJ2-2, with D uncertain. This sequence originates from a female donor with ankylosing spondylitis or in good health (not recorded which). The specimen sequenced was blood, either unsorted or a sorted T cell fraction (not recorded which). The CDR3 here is CASSSDGNTGELFF. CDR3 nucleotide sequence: TGTGCCAGCAGCTCGGACGGGAACACCGGGGAGCTGTTTTTT.